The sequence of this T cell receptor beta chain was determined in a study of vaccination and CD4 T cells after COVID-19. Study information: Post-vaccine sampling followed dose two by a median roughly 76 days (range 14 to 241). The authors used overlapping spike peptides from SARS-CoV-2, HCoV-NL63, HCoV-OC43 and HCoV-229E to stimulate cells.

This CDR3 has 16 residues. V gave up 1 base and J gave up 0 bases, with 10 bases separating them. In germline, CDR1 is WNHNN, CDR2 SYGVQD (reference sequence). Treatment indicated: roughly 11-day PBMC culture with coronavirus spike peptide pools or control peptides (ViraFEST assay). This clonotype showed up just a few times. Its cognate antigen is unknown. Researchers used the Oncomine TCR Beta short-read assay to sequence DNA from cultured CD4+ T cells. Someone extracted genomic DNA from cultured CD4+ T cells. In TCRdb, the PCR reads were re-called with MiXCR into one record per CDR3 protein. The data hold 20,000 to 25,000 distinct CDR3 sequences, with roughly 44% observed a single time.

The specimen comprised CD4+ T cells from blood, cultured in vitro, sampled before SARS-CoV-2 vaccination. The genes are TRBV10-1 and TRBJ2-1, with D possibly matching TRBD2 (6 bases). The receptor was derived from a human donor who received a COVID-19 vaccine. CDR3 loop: CASSEFKRVSYNEQFF. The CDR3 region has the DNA TGCGCCAGCAGTGAGTTCAAGCGGGTCTCCTACAATGAGCAGTTCTTC.